The 12 T cell receptor beta chains reported below all come from one sample, sequenced in a study of shared clonotypes between healthy human individuals (dated by TCRdb to the early 2020s). Receptor amplification or capture employed the immunoSEQ multiplex PCR assay. Not all clones reach the TCRdb copy of this immuneACCESS table, which keeps in-frame sequences only. Checked studies attribute under half of the gap to unresolved V genes and leave the rest unexplained. In all, the sample holds some 490,000 clones, and roughly 80% of those were seen once. The top ten constitute over 9.5% of the sample. The specimen was PBMCs. These receptors originate from a middle-aged woman in good health. Some clones in this sample may be carry-over from other donors' samples.

The genes are TRBV30 and TRBJ1-5; TRBD1 aligns across 8 bases. The CDR3 is 18 amino acids. V gave up 1 base and J gave up 0 bases; unmatched junction bases: 11. Per the germline V gene, CDR1 is GTSNPN and CDR2 is SVGIG (reference sequence). This chain's CDR3 is CAWSGMSAGQGSNQPQHF. CDR3 coding DNA: TGTGCCTGGAGTGGGATGAGTGCAGGACAGGGTAGCAATCAGCCCCAGCATTTT. The full variable domain, with the rest looked up from reference TRBV30 and TRBJ1-5, is SQTIHQWPATLVQPVGSPLSLECTVEGTSNPNLYWYRQAAGRGLQLLFYSVGIGQISSEVPQNLSASRPQDRQFILSSKKLLLSDSGFYLCAWSGMSAGQGSNQPQHFGDGTRLSIL.

The chain employs TRBV6-6 and TRBJ2-1; D might be TRBD2 (5 bases). Germline CDR1 MNHNY, CDR2 SVGAGI (reference sequence). Trimming took off 3 bases at V and 8 bases at J, with 17 bases between the two ends. This CDR3 contains 15 residues. The CDR3 coding sequence is TGTGCCAGCAGTTATCCGGACTCTTTGGACTATGAGCAGTTCTTC. Protein sequence: CASSYPDSLDYEQFF.

This clone appeared once. The gene calls are TRBV6-6 and TRBJ2-7, with 7 nucleotides matching TRBD2. The germline CDR1 and CDR2 sequences are MNHNY and SVGAGI (reference sequence). The CDR3 runs to 12 residues. V lost 11 bases, J lost 2 bases, and 6 bases stayed unmatched. The CDR3 protein is CAAGGVPYEQYF. As DNA, the CDR3 is TGTGCCGCTGGGGGGGTTCCCTACGAGCAGTACTTC.

The chain carries TRBV28 and TRBJ1-5; 7 bases map to TRBD1. V gave up 4 bases and J gave up 4 bases; unmatched junction bases: 7. The CDR3 covers 15 residues. Germline values: CDR1 MDHEN, CDR2 SYDVKM. CDR3 nucleotides: TGTGCCAGCAGTTATAGGGGGGACAGAAATCAGCCCCAGCATTTT. Amino acids: CASSYRGDRNQPQHF.

The chain joins TRBV5-1 to TRBJ2-1, with 9 bases that match TRBD2. Germline V CDR1 and CDR2: SGHRS, YFSETQ. This CDR3 spans 14 amino acids. Germline trimming cut 4 bases from V and 5 bases from J; bases unmatched to any gene: 4. The CDR3 bases are TGCGCCAGCAGCCAGGGACTAGCTAACAATGAGCAGTTCTTC. It is translated as CASSQGLANNEQFF.

The rearrangement uses TRBV11-2 and TRBJ2-2, with 7 bases aligning to TRBD2. CDR3 length: 17 amino acids. With V trimmed by 1 base and J by 4 bases, 9 bases remained unmatched. Per the germline V gene, CDR1 is SGHAT and CDR2 is FQNNGV. CDR3 sequence: CASSLGPGLQVTGELFF. In DNA, the CDR3 is TGTGCCAGCAGCTTAGGCCCGGGACTACAAGTCACCGGGGAGCTGTTTTTT. Variable domain in full (rest from reference TRBV11-2 and TRBJ2-2): EAGVAQSPRYKIIEKRQSVAFWCNPISGHATLYWYQQILGQGPKLLIQFQNNGVVDDSQLPKDRFSAERLKGVDSTLKIQPAKLEDSAVYLCASSLGPGLQVTGELFFGEGSRLTVL.

As for this clone: With a far larger clone one base away, a read error is the likely cause. The chain has TRBV6-5 and TRBJ1-5; tentatively, D is TRBD1 (6 bases). This CDR3 is 16 amino acids long. CDR1 is MNHEY, CDR2 SVGAGI, per germline. The V end was cut by 2 bases, the J end by 7 bases, with 18 bases between. DNA of the CDR3: TGTGCCAGCAGTTACCGACAGGTCCTATTGGGGCAGCCCCAGCATTTT. Its protein is CASSYRQVLLGQPQHF.

The J gene is TRBJ1-5, the V gene TRBV5-6, with no clear D. V lost 0 bases, J lost 0 bases, and 7 bases lay in between. The CDR3 sequence is 15 residues long. Germline CDR1 reads SGHDT; CDR2 reads YYEEEE. As DNA, the CDR3 is TGTGCCAGCAGCTTGGGGCCGCATAGCAATCAGCCCCAGCATTTT. Protein: CASSLGPHSNQPQHF.

The rearrangement uses TRBV6-6 and TRBJ1-6, with a tentative D call TRBD1 (6 bases). V was clipped by 4 bases and J by 17 bases, with 15 bases between them. The CDR3 loop spans 12 amino acids. Germline CDR1 MNHNY, CDR2 SVGAGI (reference sequence). The CDR3 loop reads CASSWDTGLVHF. The DNA for the CDR3 is TGTGCCAGCAGTTGGGATACAGGGCTCGTCCACTTT.

This clone was observed many times. J is TRBJ2-1 and V is TRBV6-4, with TRBD2 identical over 14 bases. Trimming cost V 2 bases and J 8 bases; bases outside gene matches: 5. The CDR3 is 16 residues long. CDR1 and CDR2 from the germline V gene are MRHNA and SNTAGT. The CDR3 DNA reads TGTGCCAGCAGTGACGGGGGGACTAGCGGGAGCGATGAGCAGTTCTTC. It encodes CASSDGGTSGSDEQFF.

Concerning this clone: Other nucleotide sequences in the sample specify the same CDR3. V and J are TRBV7-9 and TRBJ1-5; the D is unclear. The CDR3 runs to 13 residues. CDR1 is SEHNR and CDR2 is FQNEAQ in the germline V gene (reference sequence). V dropped 2 bases and J dropped 2 bases, with 4 bases sitting between them. The CDR3 nucleotides are TGTGCCAGCAGCTTATCTGGCAATCAGCCCCAGCATTTT. This sequence encodes CASSLSGNQPQHF.

The chain links TRBV4-1 to TRBJ2-7; TRBD2 agrees at 8 bases. CDR3 length: 15 amino acids. Germline CDR1 is MGHRA and CDR2 is YSYEKL. V trimming: 2 bases; J trimming: 2 bases; junction bases outside the gene matches: 5. The CDR3 DNA reads TGCGCCAGCAGCCAACCGGCGGGAGGCACCTACGAGCAGTACTTC. Protein: CASSQPAGGTYEQYF.